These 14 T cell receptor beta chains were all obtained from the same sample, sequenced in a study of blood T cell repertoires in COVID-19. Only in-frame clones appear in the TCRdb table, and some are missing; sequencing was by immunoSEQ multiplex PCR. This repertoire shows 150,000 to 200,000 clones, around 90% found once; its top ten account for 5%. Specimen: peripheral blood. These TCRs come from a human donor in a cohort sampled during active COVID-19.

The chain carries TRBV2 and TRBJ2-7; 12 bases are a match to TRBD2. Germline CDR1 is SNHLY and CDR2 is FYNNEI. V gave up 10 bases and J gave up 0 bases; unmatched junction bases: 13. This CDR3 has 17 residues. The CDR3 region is CAIHQRTSGVSSYEQYF. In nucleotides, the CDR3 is TGTGCCATCCATCAGAGGACTAGCGGGGTTAGCTCCTACGAGCAGTACTTC.

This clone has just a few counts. Here the CDR3 reads CASSLSISGGTYEQYF. The CDR3 nucleotides read TGTGCCAGCAGCTTATCAATTAGCGGGGGCACCTACGAGCAGTACTTC. This sequence joins TRBV11-3 and TRBJ2-7; 9 bases align to TRBD2. With 2 bases clipped from V and 2 bases from J, the junction kept 7 bases outside the gene matches. Germline V gene data show CDR1 as SGHNT and CDR2 as YENEEA. This CDR3 region has 16 residues.

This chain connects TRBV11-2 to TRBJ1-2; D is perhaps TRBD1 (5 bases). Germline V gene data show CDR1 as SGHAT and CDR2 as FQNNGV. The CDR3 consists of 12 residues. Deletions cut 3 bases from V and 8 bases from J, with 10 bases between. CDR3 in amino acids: CASSFSRVGYTF. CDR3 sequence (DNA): TGTGCCAGCAGCTTTTCCAGGGTCGGCTACACCTTC.

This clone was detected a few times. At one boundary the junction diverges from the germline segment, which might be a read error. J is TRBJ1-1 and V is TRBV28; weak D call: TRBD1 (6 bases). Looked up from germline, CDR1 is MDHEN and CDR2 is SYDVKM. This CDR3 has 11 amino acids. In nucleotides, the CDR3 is TGTGCCAGCAGTTCAAGGACAGAATTTTACTTT. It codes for CASSSRTEFYF. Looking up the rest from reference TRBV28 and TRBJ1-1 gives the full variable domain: DVKVTQSSRYLVKRTGEKVFLECVQDMDHENMFWYRQDPGLGLRLIYFSYDVKMKEKGDIPEGYSVSREKKERFSLILESASTNQTSMYLCASSSRTEFYFGQGTRLTVV.

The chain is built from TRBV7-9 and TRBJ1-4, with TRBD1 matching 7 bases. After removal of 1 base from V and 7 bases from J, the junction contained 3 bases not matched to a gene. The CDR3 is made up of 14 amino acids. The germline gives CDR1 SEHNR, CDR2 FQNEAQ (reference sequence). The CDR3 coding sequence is TGTGCCAGCAGCTTAGTAGGGGGCGGTGAAAAACTGTTTTTT. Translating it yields CASSLVGGGEKLFF. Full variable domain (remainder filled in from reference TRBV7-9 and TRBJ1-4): DTGVSQNPRHKITKRGQNVTFRCDPISEHNRLYWYRQTLGQGPEFLTYFQNEAQLEKSRLLSDRFSAERPKGSFSTLEIQRTEQGDSAMYLCASSLVGGGEKLFFGSGTQLSVL.

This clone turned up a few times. The CDR3 region is CASSLVEGLYNEQFF. In DNA form, the CDR3 reads TGTGCCAGCAGCTTAGTTGAGGGTCTTTACAATGAGCAGTTCTTC. The chain uses TRBV7-9 and TRBJ2-1; D is perhaps TRBD2 (5 bases). The germline CDR1 and CDR2 sequences are SEHNR and FQNEAQ (reference sequence). Trimming removed 1 base from V and 4 bases from J, with 11 bases in between. The CDR3 length is 15 residues.

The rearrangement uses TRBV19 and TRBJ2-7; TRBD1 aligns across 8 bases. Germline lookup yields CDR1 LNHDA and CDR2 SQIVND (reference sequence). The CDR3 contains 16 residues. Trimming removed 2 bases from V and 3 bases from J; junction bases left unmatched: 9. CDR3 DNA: TGTGCCAGTAGTATAAACGAGGGGACAGGAAGCTACGAGCAGTACTTC. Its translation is CASSINEGTGSYEQYF.

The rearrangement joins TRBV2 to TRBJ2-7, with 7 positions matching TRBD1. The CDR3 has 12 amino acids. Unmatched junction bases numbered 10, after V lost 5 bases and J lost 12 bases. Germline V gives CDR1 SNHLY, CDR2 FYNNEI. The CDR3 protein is CASSSDRWIRYF. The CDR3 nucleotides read TGTGCCAGCAGTTCGGACAGGTGGATTCGGTACTTC.

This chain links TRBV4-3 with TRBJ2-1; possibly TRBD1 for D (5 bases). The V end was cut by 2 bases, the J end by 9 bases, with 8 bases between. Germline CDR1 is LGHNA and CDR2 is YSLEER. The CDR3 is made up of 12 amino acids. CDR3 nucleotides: TGCGCCAGCAGCCAAAAGGGGTTTGAGCAGTTCTTC. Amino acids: CASSQKGFEQFF.

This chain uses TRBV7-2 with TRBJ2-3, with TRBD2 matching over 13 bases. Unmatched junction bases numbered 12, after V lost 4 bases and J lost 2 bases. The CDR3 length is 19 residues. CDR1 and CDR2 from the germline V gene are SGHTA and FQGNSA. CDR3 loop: CASSSYLGTSGEYTDTQYF. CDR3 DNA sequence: TGTGCCAGCAGCTCCTACCTGGGGACTAGCGGGGAATACACAGATACGCAGTATTTT.

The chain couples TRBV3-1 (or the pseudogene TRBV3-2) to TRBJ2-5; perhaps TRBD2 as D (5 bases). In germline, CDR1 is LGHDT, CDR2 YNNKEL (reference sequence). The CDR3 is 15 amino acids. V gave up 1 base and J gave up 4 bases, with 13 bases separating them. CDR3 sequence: CASSQVSGMGETQYF. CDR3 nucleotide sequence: TGTGCCAGCAGCCAAGTTTCGGGGATGGGAGAGACCCAGTACTTC.

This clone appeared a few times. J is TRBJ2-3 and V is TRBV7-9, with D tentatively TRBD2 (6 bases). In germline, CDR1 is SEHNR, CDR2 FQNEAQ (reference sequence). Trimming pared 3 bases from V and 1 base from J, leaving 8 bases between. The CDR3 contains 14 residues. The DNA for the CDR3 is TGTGCCAGCAGCTTTTGGGGGGGCACAGATACGCAGTATTTT. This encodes CASSFWGGTDTQYF.

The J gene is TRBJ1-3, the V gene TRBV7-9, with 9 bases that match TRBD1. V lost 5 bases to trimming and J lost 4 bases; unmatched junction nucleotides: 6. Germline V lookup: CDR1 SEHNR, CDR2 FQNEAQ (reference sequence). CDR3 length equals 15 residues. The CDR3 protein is CASSHRDRAGNTIYF. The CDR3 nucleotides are TGTGCCAGCAGCCACCGGGACAGGGCCGGAAACACCATATATTTT. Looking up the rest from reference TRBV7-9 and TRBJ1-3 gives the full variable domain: DTGVSQNPRHKITKRGQNVTFRCDPISEHNRLYWYRQTLGQGPEFLTYFQNEAQLEKSRLLSDRFSAERPKGSFSTLEIQRTEQGDSAMYLCASSHRDRAGNTIYFGEGSWLTVV.

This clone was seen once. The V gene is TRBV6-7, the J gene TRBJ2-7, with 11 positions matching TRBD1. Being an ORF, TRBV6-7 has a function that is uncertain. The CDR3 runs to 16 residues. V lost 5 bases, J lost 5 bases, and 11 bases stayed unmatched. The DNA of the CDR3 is TGTGCCAGCAGTCTACCCCGGACAGGGGGCCGGGACGAGCAGTACTTC. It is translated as CASSLPRTGGRDEQYF.